Each of the 12 T cell receptor beta chains below was sequenced from the same sample in a study of blood T cells in healthy people across ages. Then a second PCR, running roughly 7 to 11 cycles, was carried out with a sample-barcoded 5' primer and a J-beta primer mix. MiXCR, applied by TCRdb to the 5' RACE reads, yields one record per CDR3 protein. The sample has hundreds of thousands of distinct CDR3 sequences; about 34% are singletons. The sequenced sample consisted of blood. The source of these receptors is a woman of 80 years or more in good health.

This clonotype was seen repeatedly, ten times or more. The V gene is TRBV6-5, the J gene TRBJ2-3; D gene unclear. Deletions cut 1 base from V and 2 bases from J, with 10 bases between. This CDR3 is built from 15 residues. Germline values: CDR1 MNHEY, CDR2 SVGAGI. The CDR3: CASSYYAVNTDTQYF. CDR3 nucleotide sequence: TGTGCCAGCAGTTACTACGCGGTGAACACAGATACGCAGTATTTT.

V is TRBV28 and J is TRBJ2-1; 7 bases are shared with TRBD2. Germline CDR1 is MDHEN and CDR2 is SYDVKM. The CDR3 totals 14 residues. Trimming cost V 2 bases and J 7 bases; bases outside gene matches: 5. The CDR3 spells CASSLGGRGNEQFF. In DNA form, the CDR3 reads TGTGCCAGCAGTTTAGGGGGGAGGGGAAATGAGCAGTTCTTC.

This clonotype appeared many times. V and J are TRBV7-3 and TRBJ2-7; 7 bases agree with TRBD1. Looked up from germline, CDR1 is SGHTA and CDR2 is FQGTGA. This CDR3 has 14 amino acids. V dropped 5 bases and J dropped 5; count of bases not matched to a gene: 9. CDR3 sequence reads: CASSPPGQFHEQYF. The CDR3 coding sequence is TGTGCCAGCAGCCCTCCGGGACAGTTTCACGAGCAGTACTTC.

About this clonotype: Since a much larger clone is just one base distant, this may be a read error. The rearrangement uses TRBV12-3 or TRBV12-4 and TRBJ1-1; TRBD1 might be the D (5 bases). Trimming took off 4 bases at V and 4 bases at J, with 10 bases between the two ends. The CDR3 is made up of 13 amino acids. CDR3 amino acids: CASSSGRCTEAFF. The CDR3 region has the DNA TGTGCCAGCAGTTCGGGACGGTGCACTGAAGCTTTCTTT.

This chain links TRBV5-1 with TRBJ2-3, with TRBD2 matching 11 bases. V lost 3 bases, J lost 2 bases, and 5 bases stayed unmatched. There are 16 residues in the CDR3. Per the germline V gene, CDR1 is SGHRS and CDR2 is YFSETQ. CDR3 region: CASSSLAGGDTDTQYF. The CDR3 region has the DNA TGCGCCAGCAGCTCTTTAGCGGGGGGGGACACAGATACGCAGTATTTT.

In the case of this clonotype: Given a much more abundant clone one base away, this may be a read error. The V gene is TRBV20-1, the J gene TRBJ1-2; D is perhaps TRBD1 (5 bases). The germline CDR1 and CDR2 sequences are DFQATT and SNEGSKA (reference sequence). The V end lost 7 bases, the J end lost 0 bases, and 12 bases lay between the germline ends. The CDR3 is 13 amino acids. The CDR3 reads CSVSTGANYGYTF. The CDR3, as DNA: TGCAGTGTCTCAACGGGGGCTAACTATGGCTACACCTTC.

This clonotype was recorded many times. This chain connects TRBV6-2 or TRBV6-3 to TRBJ1-5, with D maybe TRBD1 (5 bases). CDR1 MNHEY and CDR2 SVGEGT come from the germline V gene. The CDR3 is made up of 15 amino acids. V shed 6 bases and J shed 0 bases, with 12 bases lying between them. CDR3 in amino acids: CASRSNRYSNQPQHF. The CDR3 DNA reads TGTGCCAGCAGATCGAACAGGTATAGCAATCAGCCCCAGCATTTT.

In this sample, this clonotype turned up many times. The CDR3 reads CASRQIAGTAYEQYF. CDR3 DNA: TGTGCCAGCAGACAAATAGCGGGAACCGCGTACGAGCAGTACTTC. V gene TRBV6-6 combines with J gene TRBJ2-7; 8 bases match TRBD2. Germline loops: CDR1 MNHNY, CDR2 SVGAGI (reference sequence). J lost 4 bases, V lost 6 bases, and 11 bases had no gene match. The CDR3 runs 15 residues.

This clonotype was seen many times. The rearrangement joins TRBV28 to TRBJ2-7, with D tentatively TRBD1 or TRBD2 (5 bases each). This CDR3 contains 15 residues. Germline values: CDR1 MDHEN, CDR2 SYDVKM. Trimming removed 5 bases at V and 2 bases at J, with 16 bases between. DNA for the CDR3: TGTGCCAGCAGTCCCTCGGGCCAGGGACCCTACGAGCAGTACTTC. Translating gives CASSPSGQGPYEQYF.

The sample holds a few counts of this clonotype. The V call is TRBV5-1, the J call TRBJ1-1, with no clear D. Trimming removed 0 bases from V and 10 bases from J, with 16 bases in between. In germline, CDR1 is SGHRS, CDR2 YFSETQ. This CDR3 is built from 14 residues. CDR3 protein: CASSLGHPSDRAFF. The CDR3 DNA sequence: TGCGCCAGCAGCTTGGGACACCCCTCAGATCGAGCTTTCTTT.

This sequence joins TRBV7-2 and TRBJ1-2; 7 bases line up with TRBD1. The CDR3 length is 16 residues. V was clipped by 6 bases and J by 0 bases; unmatched bases: 10. Germline V lookup: CDR1 SGHTA, CDR2 FQGNSA. Here the CDR3 reads CASSPTGTATNYGYTF. CDR3 DNA sequence: TGTGCCAGCAGTCCTACCGGGACAGCGACTAACTATGGCTACACCTTC.

This clonotype appeared a few times. The gene calls are TRBV28 and TRBJ2-1; 7 bases fit TRBD1. V lost 6 bases to trimming and J lost 8 bases; unmatched junction nucleotides: 13. The CDR3 has 15 amino acids. Germline V lookup: CDR1 MDHEN, CDR2 SYDVKM. The CDR3: CASSRPRQGADEQFF. CDR3 coding DNA: TGTGCCAGCAGCCGCCCCCGACAGGGTGCCGATGAGCAGTTCTTC.